This T cell receptor (beta chain) was identified in a study of post-analysis software for immune sequencing data. Study-wide background: Both relapsing-remitting and secondary progressive multiple sclerosis featured among the disease courses, as did progressive-relapsing multiple sclerosis. Whole-study results and caveats: Normalized Chao1 diversity was significantly lower in multiple sclerosis patients than in controls. Batch-matched samples strongly co-clustered by F measure. Five or six TRBV segments (TRBV5-6, TRBV5-1 and TRBV20-1 among them) occurred more frequently in patients than in controls.

Unique-molecular-identifier-tagged TCR beta cDNA libraries were used. Approximately 0.5 million cDNA molecules were recovered from an input of roughly 0.85 to 10 million T cells. TCRdb used MiXCR to reprocess the PCR reads, holding one entry per CDR3 protein. In the table there are approximately 730,000 distinct CDR3 sequences, roughly 27% of which are singletons. Germline V gene sequence: CDR1 SQVTM, CDR2 ANQGSEA. The CDR3 totals 13 residues. As for this clonotype: Its antigen is as yet unknown.

This sequence was found in a girl between 10 and 17 years old with multiple sclerosis. Sequences were obtained from blood. V usage is TRBV29-1 and J usage is TRBJ2-5; either TRBD1 or TRBD2 may fit D (5 bases each). The J call may be faulty, since TRBJ2-7 better matches the DNA end. The CDR3 sequence is CSVGAGATSEQYF. CDR3 bases: TGCAGCGTTGGGGCCGGGGCTACCTCCGAGCAGTACTTC.